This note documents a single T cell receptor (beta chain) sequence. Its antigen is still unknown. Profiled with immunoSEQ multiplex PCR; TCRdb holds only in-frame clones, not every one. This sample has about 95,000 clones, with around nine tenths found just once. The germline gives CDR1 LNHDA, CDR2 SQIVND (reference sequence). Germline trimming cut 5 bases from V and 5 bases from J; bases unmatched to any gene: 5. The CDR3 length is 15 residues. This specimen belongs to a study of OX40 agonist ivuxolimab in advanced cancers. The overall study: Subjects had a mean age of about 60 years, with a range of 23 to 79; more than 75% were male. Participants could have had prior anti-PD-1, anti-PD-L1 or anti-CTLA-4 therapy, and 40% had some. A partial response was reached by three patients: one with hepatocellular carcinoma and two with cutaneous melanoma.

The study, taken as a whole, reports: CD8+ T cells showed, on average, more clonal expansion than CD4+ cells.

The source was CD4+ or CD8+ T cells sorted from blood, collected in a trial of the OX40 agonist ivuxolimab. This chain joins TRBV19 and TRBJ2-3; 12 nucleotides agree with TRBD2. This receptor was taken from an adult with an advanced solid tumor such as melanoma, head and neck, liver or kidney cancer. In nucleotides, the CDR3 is TGTGCCAGTAGTCCCCCGGGACTAGCGGGAGATACGCAGTATTTT. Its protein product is CASSPPGLAGDTQYF.